This T cell receptor beta chain was identified during a study of blood T cell repertoires in COVID-19. Study in general: Acute-phase and convalescent COVID-19 samples originated in the United States, Italy and Spain. The cDNA or gDNA used as material had been derived from T cells, B-cell-depleted T cells, or PBMCs.

The CDR3 is 12 amino acids. From germline, CDR1 is GTSNPN and CDR2 SVGIG (reference sequence). V lost 1 base to trimming and J lost 8 bases, with 11 bases between them. Study processing details: Quantification of nucleated cells was approximated via reference gene primer amplification. Produced via immunoSEQ multiplex PCR; TCRdb's table is partial and in-frame only. Clone size and V and J calls were adopted from that table, with D and trimming inferred from the DNA. Of 81,000 or so clones in the sample, 85% to 95% were seen once. Sequencing was carried out using peripheral blood. The receptor was isolated from a woman in her sixties with active COVID-19. The chain joins TRBV30 to TRBJ1-2; tentatively, D is TRBD1 (5 bases). The CDR3 spells CAWSGGWGGYTF. CDR3 DNA sequence: TGTGCCTGGAGTGGGGGATGGGGCGGCTACACCTTC.